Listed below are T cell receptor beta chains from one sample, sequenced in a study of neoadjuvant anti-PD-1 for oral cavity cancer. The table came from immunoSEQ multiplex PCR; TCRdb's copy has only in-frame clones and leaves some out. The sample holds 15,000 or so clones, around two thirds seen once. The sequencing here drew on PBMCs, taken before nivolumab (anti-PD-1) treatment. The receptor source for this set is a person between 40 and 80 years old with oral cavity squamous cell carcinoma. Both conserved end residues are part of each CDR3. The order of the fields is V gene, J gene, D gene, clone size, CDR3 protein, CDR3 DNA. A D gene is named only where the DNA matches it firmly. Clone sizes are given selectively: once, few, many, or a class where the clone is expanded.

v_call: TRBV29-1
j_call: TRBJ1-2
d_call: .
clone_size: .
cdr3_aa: CSVEDTYYGYTF
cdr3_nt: TGCAGCGTTGAAGACACCTACTATGGCTACACCTTC

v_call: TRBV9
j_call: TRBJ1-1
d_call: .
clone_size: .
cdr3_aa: CASSRTVNTEAFF
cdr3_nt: TGTGCCAGCAGCCGCACAGTGAACACTGAAGCTTTCTTT

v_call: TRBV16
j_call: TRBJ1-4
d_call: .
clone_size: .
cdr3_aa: CASSPPSGEKLFF
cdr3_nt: TGTGCCAGCAGCCCGCCATCAGGGGAAAAACTGTTTTTT

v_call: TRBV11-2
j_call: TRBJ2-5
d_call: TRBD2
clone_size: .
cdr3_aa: CASSTIAGVGETQYF
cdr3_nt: TGTGCCAGCAGCACAATAGCGGGAGTGGGGGAGACCCAGTACTTC

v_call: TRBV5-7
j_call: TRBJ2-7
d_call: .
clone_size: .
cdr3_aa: CASSFRQPYEQYF
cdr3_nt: TGTGCCAGCAGCTTTCGACAGCCCTACGAGCAGTACTTC

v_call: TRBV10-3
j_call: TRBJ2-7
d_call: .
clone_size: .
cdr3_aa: CAISPREAYEQYF
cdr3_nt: TGTGCCATCAGCCCACGGGAAGCCTACGAGCAGTACTTC

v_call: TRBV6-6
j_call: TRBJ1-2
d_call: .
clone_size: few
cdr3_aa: CASTTPGNYGYTF
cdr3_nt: TGTGCCAGCACTACTCCGGGGAACTATGGCTACACCTTC

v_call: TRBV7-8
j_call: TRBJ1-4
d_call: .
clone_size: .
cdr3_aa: CASSRLGAANEKLFF
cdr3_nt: TGTGCCAGCAGCCGCTTGGGGGCAGCTAATGAAAAACTGTTTTTT

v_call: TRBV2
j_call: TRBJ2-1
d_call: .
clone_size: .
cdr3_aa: CASSAVGSGEQFF
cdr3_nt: TGTGCCAGCAGTGCCGTAGGATCCGGTGAGCAGTTCTTC

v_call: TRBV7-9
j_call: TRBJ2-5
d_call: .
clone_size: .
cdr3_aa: CASSAWAGQETQYF
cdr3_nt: TGTGCCAGCAGTGCCTGGGCGGGGCAAGAGACCCAGTACTTC

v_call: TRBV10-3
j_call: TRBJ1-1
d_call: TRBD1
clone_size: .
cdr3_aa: CAISESSGQGMNTEAFF
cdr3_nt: TGTGCCATCAGTGAGTCGTCGGGACAGGGAATGAACACTGAAGCTTTCTTT

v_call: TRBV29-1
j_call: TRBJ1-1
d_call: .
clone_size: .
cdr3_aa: CSVDQLSTEAFF
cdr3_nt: TGCAGCGTTGATCAGTTAAGCACTGAAGCTTTCTTT

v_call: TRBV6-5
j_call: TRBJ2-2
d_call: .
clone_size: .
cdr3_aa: CASSYSRGIPGELFF
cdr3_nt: TGTGCCAGCAGTTACTCGAGGGGGATACCCGGGGAGCTGTTTTTT

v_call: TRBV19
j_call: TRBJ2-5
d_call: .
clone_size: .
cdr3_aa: CASSSPVGTQYF
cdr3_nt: TGTGCCAGTAGCTCCCCGGTCGGGACCCAGTACTTC

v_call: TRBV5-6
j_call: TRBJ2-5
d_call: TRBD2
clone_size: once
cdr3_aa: CASSPGLAGGETQYF
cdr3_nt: TGTGCCAGCAGCCCGGGACTAGCGGGAGGGGAGACCCAGTACTTC

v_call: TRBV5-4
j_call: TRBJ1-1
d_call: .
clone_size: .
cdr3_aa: CASSKTGNTEAFF
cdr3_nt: TGTGCCAGCAGCAAGACAGGGAACACTGAAGCTTTCTTT

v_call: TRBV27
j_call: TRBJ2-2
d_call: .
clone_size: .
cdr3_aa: CASSLAIRGAGELFF
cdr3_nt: TGTGCCAGCAGTTTGGCCATTCGAGGAGCCGGGGAGCTGTTTTTT

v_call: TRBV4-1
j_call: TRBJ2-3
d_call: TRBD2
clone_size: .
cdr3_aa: CASSPGRSGSSTDTQYF
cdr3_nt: TGCGCCAGCAGCCCGGGGAGGAGCGGGAGTAGCACAGATACGCAGTATTTT

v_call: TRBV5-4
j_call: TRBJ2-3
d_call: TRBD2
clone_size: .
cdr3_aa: CASKTSGRADTQYF
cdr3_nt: TGTGCCAGCAAGACTAGCGGGAGAGCAGATACGCAGTATTTT

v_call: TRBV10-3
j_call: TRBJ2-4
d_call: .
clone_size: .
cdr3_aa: CAISEGVAKNIQYF
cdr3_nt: TGTGCCATCAGTGAAGGTGTGGCCAAAAACATTCAGTACTTC

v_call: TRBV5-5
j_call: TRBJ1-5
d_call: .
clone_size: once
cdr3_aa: CASSLGGIGGSWAQHF
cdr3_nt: TGTGCCAGCAGCTTGGGTGGGATAGGGGGTTCATGGGCCCAGCATTTT

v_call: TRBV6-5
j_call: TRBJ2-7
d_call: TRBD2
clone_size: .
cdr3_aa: CASGLASGSYEQYF
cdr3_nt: TGTGCCAGCGGGTTGGCTAGCGGCTCCTACGAGCAGTACTTC

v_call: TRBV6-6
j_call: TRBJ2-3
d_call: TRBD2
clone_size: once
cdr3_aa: CASTKGGLANTDTQYF
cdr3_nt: TGTGCCAGCACCAAGGGGGGACTAGCGAACACAGATACGCAGTATTTT

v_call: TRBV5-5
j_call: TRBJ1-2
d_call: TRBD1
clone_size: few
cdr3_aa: CASSLRGTGTYGYTF
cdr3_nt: TGTGCCAGCAGCTTGAGGGGGACAGGGACTTATGGCTACACCTTC

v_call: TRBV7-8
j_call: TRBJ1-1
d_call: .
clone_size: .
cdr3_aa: CASSARDFSLSGEAFF
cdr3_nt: TGTGCCAGCAGCGCCCGGGATTTCTCCCTTTCGGGTGAAGCTTTCTTT

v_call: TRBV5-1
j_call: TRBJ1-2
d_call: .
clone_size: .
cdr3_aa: CASSLTVGDGYTF
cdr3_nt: TGCGCCAGCAGCTTGACCGTAGGGGATGGCTACACCTTC

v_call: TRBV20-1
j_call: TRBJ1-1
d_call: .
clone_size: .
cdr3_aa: CSASRAEAFF
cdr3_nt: TGCAGTGCTTCTAGAGCTGAAGCTTTCTTT

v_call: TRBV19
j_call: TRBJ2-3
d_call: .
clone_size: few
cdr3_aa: CASSTPLGHTQYF
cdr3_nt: TGTGCCAGTAGTACTCCACTAGGACATACGCAGTATTTT

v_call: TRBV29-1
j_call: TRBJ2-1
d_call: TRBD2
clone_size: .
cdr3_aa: CSVDRTSGPNEQFF
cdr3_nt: TGCAGCGTTGACAGGACTAGCGGGCCTAATGAGCAGTTCTTC

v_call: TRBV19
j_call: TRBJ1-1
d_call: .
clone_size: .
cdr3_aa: CASRSESGAAFF
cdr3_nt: TGTGCCAGTAGGTCCGAATCAGGGGCAGCTTTCTTT

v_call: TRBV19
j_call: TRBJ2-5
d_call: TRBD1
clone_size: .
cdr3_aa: CASSPGGARRETQYF
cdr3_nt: TGTGCCAGTAGTCCAGGGGGCGCGAGAAGAGAGACCCAGTACTTC

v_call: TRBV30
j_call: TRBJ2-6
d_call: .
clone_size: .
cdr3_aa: CAWMGPGGANVLTF
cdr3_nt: TGTGCCTGGATGGGCCCGGGAGGGGCCAACGTCCTGACTTTC

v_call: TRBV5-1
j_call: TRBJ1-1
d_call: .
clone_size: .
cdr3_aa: CASSFTGVGTEAFF
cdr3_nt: TGCGCCAGCAGCTTCACTGGGGTAGGCACTGAAGCTTTCTTT

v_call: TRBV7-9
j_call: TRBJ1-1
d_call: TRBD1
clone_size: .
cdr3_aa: CASSLEQGVNTEAFF
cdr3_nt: TGTGCCAGCAGCCTAGAACAGGGGGTGAACACTGAAGCTTTCTTT

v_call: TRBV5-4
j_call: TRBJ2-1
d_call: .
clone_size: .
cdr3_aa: CASSFDGKSYNEQFF
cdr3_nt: TGTGCCAGCAGCTTCGACGGGAAGTCCTACAATGAGCAGTTCTTC

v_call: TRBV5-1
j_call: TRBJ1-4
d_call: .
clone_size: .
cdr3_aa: CASSLATTPSVEKLFF
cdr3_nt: TGCGCCAGCAGCTTGGCTACGACCCCTAGTGTGGAAAAACTGTTTTTT

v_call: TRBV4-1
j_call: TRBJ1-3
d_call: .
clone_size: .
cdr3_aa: CASSSGHSGNTIYF
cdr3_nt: TGCGCCAGCAGCTCCGGACATTCTGGAAACACCATATATTTT

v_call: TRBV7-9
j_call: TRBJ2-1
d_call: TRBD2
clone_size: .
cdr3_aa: CASSLRLAGEPYNEQFF
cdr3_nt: TGTGCCAGCAGCCTAAGACTAGCGGGGGAACCCTACAATGAGCAGTTCTTC

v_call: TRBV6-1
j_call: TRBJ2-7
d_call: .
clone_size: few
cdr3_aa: CASSEEGGFGEQYF
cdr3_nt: TGTGCCAGCAGTGAAGAGGGGGGGTTCGGCGAGCAGTACTTC

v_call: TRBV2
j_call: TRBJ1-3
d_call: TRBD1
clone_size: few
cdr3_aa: CASKEGASGNTIYF
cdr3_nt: TGTGCCAGCAAGGAGGGGGCCTCTGGAAACACCATATATTTT

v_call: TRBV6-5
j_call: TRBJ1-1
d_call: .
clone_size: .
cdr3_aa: CASSTMNTEAFF
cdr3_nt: TGTGCCAGCAGCACAATGAACACTGAAGCTTTCTTT

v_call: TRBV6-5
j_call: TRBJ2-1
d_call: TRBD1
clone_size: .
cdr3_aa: CASRTYRGEQFF
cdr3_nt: TGTGCCAGCAGGACCTACAGGGGAGAGCAGTTCTTC

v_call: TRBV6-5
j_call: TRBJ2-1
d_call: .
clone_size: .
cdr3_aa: CASSYQGLPRNEQFF
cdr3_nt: TGTGCCAGCAGCTATCAGGGACTCCCAAGGAATGAGCAGTTCTTC

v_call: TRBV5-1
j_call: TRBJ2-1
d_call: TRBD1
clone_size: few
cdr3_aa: CASSLTGQGYNEQFF
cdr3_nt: TGCGCCAGCAGCTTGACGGGACAGGGTTACAATGAGCAGTTCTTC

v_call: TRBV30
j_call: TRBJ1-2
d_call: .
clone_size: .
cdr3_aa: CAWNIRVDGYTF
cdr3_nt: TGTGCCTGGAATATCAGGGTTGACGGCTACACCTTC

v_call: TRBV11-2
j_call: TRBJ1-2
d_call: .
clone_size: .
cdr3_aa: CASSLARGDYGYTF
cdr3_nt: TGTGCCAGCAGCTTAGCAAGGGGGGACTATGGCTACACCTTC

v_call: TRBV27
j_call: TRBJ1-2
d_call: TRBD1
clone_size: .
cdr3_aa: CASSPRQGLYGYTF
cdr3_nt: TGTGCCAGCAGCCCCCGACAGGGCCTCTATGGCTACACCTTC

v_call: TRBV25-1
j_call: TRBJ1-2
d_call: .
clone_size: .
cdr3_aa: CASSDQSLGNYGYTF
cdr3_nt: TGTGCCAGCAGTGACCAGTCCCTGGGGAACTATGGCTACACCTTC

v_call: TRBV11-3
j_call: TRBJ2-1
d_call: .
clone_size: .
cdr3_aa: CASSLRWSEQFF
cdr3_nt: TGTGCCAGCAGCTTAAGGTGGAGTGAGCAGTTCTTC

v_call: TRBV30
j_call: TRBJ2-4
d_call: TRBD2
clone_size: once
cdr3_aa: CAYRPGGGNIQYF
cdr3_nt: TGTGCCTATCGCCCGGGGGGGGGAAACATTCAGTACTTC

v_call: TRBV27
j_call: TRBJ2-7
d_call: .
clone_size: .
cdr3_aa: CASSRSSVDSYEQYF
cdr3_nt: TGTGCCAGCAGCCGCAGCAGCGTAGACTCCTACGAGCAGTACTTC

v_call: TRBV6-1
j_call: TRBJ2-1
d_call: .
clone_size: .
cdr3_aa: CASSESPIGQVGGGNEQFF
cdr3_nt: TGTGCCAGCAGTGAATCCCCGATTGGACAGGTTGGGGGGGGGAATGAGCAGTTCTTC

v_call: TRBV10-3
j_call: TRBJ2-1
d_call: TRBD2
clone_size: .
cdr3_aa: CASSSPSGSSDEQFF
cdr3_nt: TGTGCCAGCTCAAGTCCTAGCGGGAGTAGCGATGAGCAGTTCTTC

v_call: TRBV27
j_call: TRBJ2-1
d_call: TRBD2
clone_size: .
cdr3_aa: CASSSRTSGSRADEQFF
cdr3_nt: TGTGCCAGCAGTTCAAGGACTAGCGGGAGTAGGGCTGATGAGCAGTTCTTC

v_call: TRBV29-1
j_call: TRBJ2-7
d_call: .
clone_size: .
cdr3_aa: CSVEEMGDEQYF
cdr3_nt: TGCAGCGTTGAAGAAATGGGAGACGAGCAGTACTTC

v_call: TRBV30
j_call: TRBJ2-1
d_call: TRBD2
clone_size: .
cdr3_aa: CAWSVGLAGNYEQFF
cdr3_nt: TGTGCCTGGAGTGTAGGTCTAGCGGGAAACTATGAGCAGTTCTTC

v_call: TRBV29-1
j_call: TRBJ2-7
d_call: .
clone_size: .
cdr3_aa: CSAERGADSYEQYF
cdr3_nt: TGCAGCGCAGAGCGAGGGGCCGATTCCTACGAGCAGTACTTC

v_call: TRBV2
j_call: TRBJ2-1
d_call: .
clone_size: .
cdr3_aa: CASRPGLGHNEQFF
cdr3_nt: TGTGCCAGCAGGCCAGGGCTGGGGCACAATGAGCAGTTCTTC

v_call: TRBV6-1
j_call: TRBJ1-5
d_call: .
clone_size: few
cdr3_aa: CASTPGAGFNQPQHF
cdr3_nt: TGTGCCAGCACCCCAGGGGCGGGGTTCAACCAGCCCCAGCATTTT

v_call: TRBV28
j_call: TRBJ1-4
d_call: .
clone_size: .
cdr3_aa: CASSFGLGNEKLFF
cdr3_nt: TGTGCCAGCAGTTTTGGTTTGGGAAATGAAAAACTGTTTTTT